The text below deals with one TCR beta chain. This receptor's antigen is unknown. No per-base quality is available; no much larger clone lies one base away. V ends up 5 bases short and J 5 bases short, with an unmatched junction base count of 6. The CDR1 and CDR2 encoded by the germline V gene are SGHTA and FQGNSA. The CDR3 sequence holds 16 residues, the cysteine and phenylalanine included. Only the CDR3 region is kept as DNA, spanning 48 bases read in frame from base 1. This sample stems from a study of cytomegalovirus exposure and HLA in healthy donors (dated by TCRdb to 2015 to 2018). At the level of the whole study: In an earlier analysis of several hundred of the donors, 250 to 350 Gb of sequence data and 90 million to 130 million unique TCR beta sequences from roughly 190 million T cells were reported. Roughly five DR-DQ haplotypes were treated as single units for association and clustering because of strong linkage in the cohort. Using immunosequencing, the study profiled T cell repertoires from 640 or so subjects and related those repertoires to cytomegalovirus serostatus. Alongside the repertoire data, information on donor age, sex, ethnicity and CMV serostatus was compiled. Rather than using new phenotypic data, the later analysis identified candidate immune exposures from TCR beta sequences and from how often those sequences occurred across donors. Across around 400 genotyped donors of the cohort, an average of approximately 240,000 unique TCR beta nucleotide sequences per donor were sequenced, and 15% to 20% of those sequences were non-productive. Every discovery cohort repertoire had been produced on one sequencing platform. In an earlier analysis of several hundred of the donors, high-throughput TCR beta sequencing was used to judge whether each TCR beta V gene segment behaved as functional or pseudogenic. High-throughput TCR immunosequencing, statistical association of individual TCRs with disease status, and machine learning were combined to predict cytomegalovirus infection status. Typing coverage varied by locus: roughly 629-630 donors for A, B, C, DRB1 and DQB1; more than 500 for DQA1; approximately 610 for DPA1; around 490 for DPB1. HLA typing included class I and class II loci at four-digit resolution. Genome-wide SNP genotypes for about 55% of the roughly 670 donors were used in a later genetic analysis, which treated that subset as a discovery cohort. The study aimed to test whether signatures of past pathogen exposure could be identified by cataloging public T cell receptors. A separate validation cohort of roughly 130 different subjects was used in addition to the roughly 620-subject first cohort. Around 300 gigabases of sequencing data and 78 million or so unique TCR sequences were included in an early release covering roughly 600 HLA-typed donors. To study patterns of TCR occurrence, a later analysis re-analyzed previously published TCR beta repertoires from several hundred donors and added high-resolution HLA genotyping. Of the approximately 400 genotyped donors, around 81% fell in the genetic ancestry cluster associated with self-reported Caucasian donors. Overall study outcomes, separate from this receptor: A group of highly shared sequence variants was considered likely to be a technical artifact of the sequencing pipeline. The authors suggested that the approach could potentially be generalized to other disease states and immunological phenotypes. A later analysis found that HLA-associated TCR beta chains were more clonally expanded and had lower generation probabilities than equally common non-associated chains. Correlated functional status among segregating V segments might be attributable to linkage disequilibrium, but an unknown experimental factor could not be ruled out. In both the original and validation cohorts, the classifier was reported to diagnose cytomegalovirus status with high specificity and sensitivity. The study listed 164 TCR beta chains as associated with cytomegalovirus. Most TCR sequences were seen in very few donors, while some public TCRs were found in many individuals. At a false discovery rate of 0.05, a later analysis linked about 17,000 TCR beta sequences to specific HLA alleles. When HLA alleles, especially DR and DQ, strongly co-occurred, TCR associations were difficult to assign to individual alleles. According to a later analysis, parvovirus B19, influenza, CMV and Epstein-Barr virus appeared linked to several top co-occurrence clusters. Presence/absence analyses assumed roughly uniform sequencing depth across donors, an assumption that may not hold. A further reported finding was that TCR beta sequences accurately predicted the HLA-A and HLA-B alleles for most subjects in the first cohort. Compared with the roughly 670-donor mean, donors in an Asian-associated ancestry cluster had fewer N-insertions in productive TCRs, according to a later genetic analysis. A later analysis found that most CMV-associated TCR beta chains appeared HLA-restricted, with HLA associations seemingly driven largely by CMV exposure. An earlier analysis of 450 to 750 of the donors showed that most TCR beta V segments appeared in productive rearrangements either about 87% or about 30% of the time, which broadly matched IMGT annotations. The cohort was sequenced for TCR beta chains only, and without alpha or paired-chain data the features that could be detected were limited. In vitro tests confirmed that three of the cytomegalovirus-associated TCR beta chains recognize cytomegalovirus antigens. Because HLA typing was unavailable for some donors at each locus, only the typed subset was used in association tests. Immune exposure information for the cohort was limited to CMV serostatus. According to a later analysis, TCR association rates differed among HLA loci, with DRB1 alleles showing the most associated TCRs and HLA-C alleles showing the fewest. In a later genetic analysis, a missense DCLRE1C variant was associated with V-gene and J-gene trimming of TCR beta chains, and the association was replicated in an independent cohort. The 87-base-pair reads could not distinguish some IMGT-functional V segments, including TRBV6-2 and TRBV6-3, so those segments were excluded. The earlier analysis of some 560 of the donors excluded 15 to 20 rarely observed V segments, including chromosome 9 orphons, because counts were too low.

The library was made by the immunoSEQ multiplex PCR assay. For the multiplex PCR, a mixture combining 60 forward primers for TCR Vbeta segments and 13 reverse primers for TCR Jbeta segments was used. The CDR3 region of rearranged TCR beta genes was amplified from genomic DNA with a multiplex PCR assay. The Illumina HiSeq System was used to sequence the amplified TCR beta libraries as 87-base-pair reads. Regarding the original processing steps: A later analysis counted approximately 74 million unique TCR beta chains across the 666 repertoires, and some 11 million of these chains were shared by at least two donors. To remove PCR and sequencing errors, raw reads were error-corrected and collapsed into unique sequences using a nearest-neighbor algorithm that merged closely related sequences. Alignment of CDR3 sequences to IMGT reference sequences was used to assign V, D and J gene segments. For a sequence to be retained, at least a six-nucleotide match to both a V gene segment and a J gene segment was required. Rearrangements were classified as productive when the CDR3 lacked stop codons and remained in frame with V and J, and all other rearrangements were classified as non-productive. Following IMGT convention, CDR3 was defined as the stretch from the second conserved V-encoded cysteine to the conserved J-encoded phenylalanine. In an earlier analysis of around 540 of the donors, sequences lacking an unambiguous match to a single V gene segment were excluded. In an earlier analysis of approximately 560 of the donors, a V segment was called functional when productive rearrangements were above 56.7%, and segregating when the standard deviation between donors exceeded 5%. A statistical classification framework was developed to diagnose cytomegalovirus status using the catalog of TCR beta chain sequences. In a later analysis, V and J genes were assigned by comparing TCR nucleotide sequences against IMGT/GENE-DB human TR gene sequences. The TCRdist pipeline was used in a later analysis to assign CDR3 sequences and most-parsimonious VDJ recombination scenarios. In a later analysis, each TCR beta chain was defined by its CDR3 amino acid sequence together with its V-gene family, and reads without a unique V-gene family were excluded. As a way to deal with suspected cross-contamination and a sequencing artifact, a later analysis dropped 450 to 600 nucleotide sequences that were highly shared and had low generation probability. In a later analysis, a clonal expansion index was calculated for each public chain from normalized within-repertoire ranks of inferred template counts. In a later analysis, generation probabilities were computed using a VDJ recombination model fitted to out-of-frame rearrangements, and the results were checked against IGoR. In a later analysis, hypergeometric tests were used to score TCR-TCR, TCR-HLA and TCR-CMV co-occurrence, with a repertoire-size bias correction applied to TCR pairs. False discovery rates were estimated in a later analysis by permuting HLA or CMV assignments 20 times. A later analysis grouped co-occurring TCRs with DBSCAN, adding TCRdist sequence similarity when clustering within HLA-allele-positive subsets. Repertoires with fewer than 30,000 or more than 120,000 public chains, plus five repertoires with anomalous nucleotide sharing, were excluded from co-occurrence clustering. The table comes from immuneACCESS by way of TCRdb, which keeps in-frame sequences with V and J called. Part of the clones is missing from these tables; in studies checked, under half for an unresolved V gene and the rest for unknown reasons. The V and J calls and the clone size are those of that table, but D and trimming were determined from the DNA. The sample table shows 210,000 or so clones, and roughly 73% are seen once. Clones ranked in the top ten supply roughly 2.1% of the sample.

The cohort consisted of 600 or so healthy bone marrow donors. All cohort members were sampled while nominally healthy, although unrecorded immune exposures were likely present. The donor tested CMV seropositive and was one of the 289 seropositive cohort members. Each donor provided a peripheral blood sample, and peripheral blood mononuclear cells were used for TCR beta sequencing. Genomic DNA was extracted from the blood cell samples with the Qiagen DNeasy Blood Extraction Kit. Source material: PBMCs. Recombination linked TRBV7-2 to TRBJ2-1; TRBD2 fits 13 bases in the junction. The clonotype comes from a woman between 25 and 40 years old in good health and CMV-seropositive. The nucleotide sequence is given as TGTGCCAGCAGCCGGTCCGGGACTAGCGGGGACAATGAGCAGTTCTTC. Translated, it reads CASSRSGTSGDNEQFF.